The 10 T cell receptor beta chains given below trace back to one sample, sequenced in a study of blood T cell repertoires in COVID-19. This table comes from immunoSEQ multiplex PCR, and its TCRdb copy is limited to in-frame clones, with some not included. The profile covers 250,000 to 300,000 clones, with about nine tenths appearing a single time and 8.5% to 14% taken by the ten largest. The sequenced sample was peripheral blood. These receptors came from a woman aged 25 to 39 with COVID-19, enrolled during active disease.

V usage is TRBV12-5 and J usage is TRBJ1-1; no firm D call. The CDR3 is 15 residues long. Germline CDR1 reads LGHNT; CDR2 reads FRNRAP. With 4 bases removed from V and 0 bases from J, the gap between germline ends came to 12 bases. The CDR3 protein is CASGSKRGMNTEAFF. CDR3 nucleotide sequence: TGTGCTAGTGGTTCAAAACGAGGGATGAACACTGAAGCTTTCTTT.

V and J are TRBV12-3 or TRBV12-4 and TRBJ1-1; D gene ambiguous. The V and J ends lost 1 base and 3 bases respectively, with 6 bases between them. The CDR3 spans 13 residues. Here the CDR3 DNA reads TGTGCCAGCAGTTTAGACAGCCACACTGAAGCTTTCTTT. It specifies CASSLDSHTEAFF.

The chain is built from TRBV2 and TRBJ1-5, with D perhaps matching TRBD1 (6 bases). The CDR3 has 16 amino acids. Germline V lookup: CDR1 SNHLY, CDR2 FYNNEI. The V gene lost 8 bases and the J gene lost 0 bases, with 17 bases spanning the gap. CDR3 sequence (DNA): TGTGCCAGCGCAGGGGAAATGGGTCTTAGCAATCAGCCCCAGCATTTT. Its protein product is CASAGEMGLSNQPQHF. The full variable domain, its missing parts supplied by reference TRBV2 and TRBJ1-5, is EPEVTQTPSHQVTQMGQEVILRCVPISNHLYFYWYRQILGQKVEFLVSFYNNEISEKSEIFDDQFSVERPDGSNFTLKIRSTKLEDSAMYFCASAGEMGLSNQPQHFGDGTRLSIL.

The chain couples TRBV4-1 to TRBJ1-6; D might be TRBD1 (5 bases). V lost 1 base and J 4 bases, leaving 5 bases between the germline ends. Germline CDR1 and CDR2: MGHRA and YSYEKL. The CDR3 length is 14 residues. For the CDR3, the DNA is TGCGCCAGCAGCCAAGGACAGTATAATTCACCCCTCCACTTT. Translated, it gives CASSQGQYNSPLHF.

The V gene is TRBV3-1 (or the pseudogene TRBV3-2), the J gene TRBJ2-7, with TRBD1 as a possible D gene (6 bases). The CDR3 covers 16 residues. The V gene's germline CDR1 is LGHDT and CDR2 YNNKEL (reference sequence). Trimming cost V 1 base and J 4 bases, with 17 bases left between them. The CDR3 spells CASSQVTPRRGYEQYF. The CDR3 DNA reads TGTGCCAGCAGCCAAGTCACCCCCCGCAGGGGATACGAGCAGTACTTC.

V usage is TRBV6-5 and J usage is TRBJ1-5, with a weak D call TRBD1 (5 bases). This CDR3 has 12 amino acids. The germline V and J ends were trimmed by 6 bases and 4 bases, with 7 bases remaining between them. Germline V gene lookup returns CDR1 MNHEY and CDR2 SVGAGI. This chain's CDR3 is CASRDTNQPQHF. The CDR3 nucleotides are TGTGCCAGCAGGGACACAAATCAGCCCCAGCATTTT.

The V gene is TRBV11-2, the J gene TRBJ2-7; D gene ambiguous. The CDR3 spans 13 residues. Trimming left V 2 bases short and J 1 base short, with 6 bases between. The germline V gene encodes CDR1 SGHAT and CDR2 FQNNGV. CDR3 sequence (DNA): TGTGCCAGCAGCTTATATATGTCCTACGAGCAGTACTTC. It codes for CASSLYMSYEQYF.

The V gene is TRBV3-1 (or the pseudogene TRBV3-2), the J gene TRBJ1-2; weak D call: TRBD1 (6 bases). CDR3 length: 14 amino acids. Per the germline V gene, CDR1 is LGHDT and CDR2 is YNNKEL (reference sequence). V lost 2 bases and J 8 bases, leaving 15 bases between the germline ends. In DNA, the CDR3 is TGTGCCAGCAGCCAACAAGGGGGGGTCGGCGGCTACACCTTC. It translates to CASSQQGGVGGYTF.

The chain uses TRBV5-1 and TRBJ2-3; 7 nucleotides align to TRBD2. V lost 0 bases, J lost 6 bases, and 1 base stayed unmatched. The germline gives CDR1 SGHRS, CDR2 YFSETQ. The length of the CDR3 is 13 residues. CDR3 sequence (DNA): TGCGCCAGCAGCTTGGAACTAGCGGATACGCAGTATTTT. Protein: CASSLELADTQYF.

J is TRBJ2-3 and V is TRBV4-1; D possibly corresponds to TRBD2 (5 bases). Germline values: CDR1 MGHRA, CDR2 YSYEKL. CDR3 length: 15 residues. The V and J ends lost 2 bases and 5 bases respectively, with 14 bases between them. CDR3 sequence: CASSQLGLYRDTQYF. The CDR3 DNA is TGCGCCAGCAGCCAACTAGGACTCTACAGAGATACGCAGTATTTT.